This paragraph covers one T cell receptor (beta chain) sequence. Its antigen has not been determined. At one end the junction does not follow the germline gene, possibly because of a read error. The sample belongs to a study of blood T cells in healthy people across ages (dated by TCRdb to the mid-2010s). Notes on the research overall: In model experiments, roughly one uniquely barcoded TCR beta cDNA molecule per two T cells was captured by template switching. To track age-related changes in TCR beta repertoire diversity, the study relied on deep sequencing normalized with unique cDNA molecular identifiers. The study analyzed two additional independent replicas of 1 million unique cDNA reads from the same blood draw for two donors, one aged 18 to 30 and one aged 80 or older. The donors were divided into four age groups: young (average about 16 years), middle-aged (about 39), aged (approximately 59) and long-lived (82). To avoid experimental bias, donors of different ages were spread randomly across the sequencing lanes. On the study overall, not on this receptor specifically: The CMV infection status of donors was not known, potentially confounding age-related changes in expanded clonotypes. A strong correlation was found between observed TCR beta diversity and the percentage of naive T cells measured by flow cytometry. Observed TCR beta diversity per million T cells fell roughly linearly with age, and a significant reduction was already apparent by age approximately 41. Because profiling used bulk unsorted PBMCs, naive and antigen-experienced compartments could not be compared conclusively. The long-lived group showed more naive CD4+ T cells, fewer expanded clones and increased TCR diversity than the aged group, suggesting age selection. Estimates of total diversity from one million sequenced T cells were regarded as lower bounds and underestimates.

There are 15 amino acids in the CDR3, from cysteine to phenylalanine inclusive. The kept DNA is CDR3 alone, 45 bases in frame from the first base. CDR1 SGHTA and CDR2 FQGNSA were looked up in the germline V gene. Receptors were amplified or captured by 5' RACE. Data came from an Illumina HiSeq 2500. A second PCR of 7 to 11 cycles was run with a J-beta primer mix and a sample-barcoded 5' primer. Each TCR beta cDNA molecule received a unique molecular identifier from a template-switch 5' adaptor carrying 12 random nucleotides. Each sample yielded at least 3 million CDR3-containing paired-end reads. All of the RNA was converted into first-strand cDNA using the Mint cDNA synthesis kit, with a TRBC-specific oligonucleotide serving as the primer. Following uracil-DNA glycosylase treatment, a first 18-cycle PCR with universal primers M1SS and BC2_uni_R was performed on all cDNA. Regarding the original processing steps: For normalization, 1 million high-quality reads, each with a distinct molecular identifier, were randomly selected from each sample. Reads sharing molecular identifiers were discarded rather than binned into consensus sequences. CDR3 identification, clonotype clustering and error correction used MiTCR with a Q25 quality threshold and the strictest error-elimination algorithm. A nonparametric unseen species model using Euler transformation provided a lower-bound estimate of total TCR beta diversity. TCRdb reworked the public reads: Q25 trimming with fastp, MiXCR clone assembly, productive beta chains retained. When rows share a CDR3 protein, they turn into one entry using the most common DNA and genes. Here the V and J calls rest on TCRdb's processing, not on the authors' analysis. Here the sample has roughly 700,000 distinct CDR3 sequences; approximately 49% occur a single time. The ten most abundant clones make up about a third of the sample.

Systemically healthy Caucasian individuals from Russia, approximately 39 in total and aged about 6 to 90 years, were included as donors. Approximately 9.3 milliliters of peripheral blood were drawn from each donor into EDTA-treated Vacutainer tubes. Ficoll-Paque density-gradient centrifugation was used to isolate PBMCs, with at least 6 million per sample. Trizol reagent was used to extract total RNA from the PBMCs, yielding at least 5.5 micrograms per sample. For every donor, flow cytometry on a PBMC aliquot measured the percentage of naive CD45RAhigh/CD27high T cells. This TCR was sampled from a woman in her sixties or seventies in good health. The sequenced material came from blood. The sequence links TRBV7-2 to TRBJ2-3, with no confident D gene call. The DNA is as follows: TGTGCCAGCAGCTTAGGGGTTAGCTACACAGAGACGCAGTATTTT. Its translation is CASSLGVSYTETQYF.